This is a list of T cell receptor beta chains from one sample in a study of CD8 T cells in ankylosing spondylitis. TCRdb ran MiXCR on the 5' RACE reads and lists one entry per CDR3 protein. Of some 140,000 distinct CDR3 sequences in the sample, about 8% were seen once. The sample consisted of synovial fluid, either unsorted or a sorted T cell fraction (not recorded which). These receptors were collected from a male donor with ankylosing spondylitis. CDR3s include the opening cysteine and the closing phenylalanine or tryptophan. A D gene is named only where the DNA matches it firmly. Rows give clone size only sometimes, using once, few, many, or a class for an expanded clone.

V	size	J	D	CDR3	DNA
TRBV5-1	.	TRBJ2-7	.	CASSLVPSGSSYEQYF	TGCGCCAGCAGCTTGGTTCCCAGCGGTTCCTCCTACGAGCAGTACTTC
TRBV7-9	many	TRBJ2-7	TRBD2	CASSLGLAGSEQYF	TGTGCCAGCAGCTTAGGACTAGCGGGAAGCGAGCAGTACTTC
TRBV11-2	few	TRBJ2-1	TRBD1	CASSLVGEDRGRRNEQFF	TGTGCCAGCAGCTTAGTAGGGGAGGACAGGGGGCGGAGAAATGAGCAGTTCTTC
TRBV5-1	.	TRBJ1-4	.	CASSLDGDPNNEKLFF	TGCGCCAGCAGCTTGGACGGGGACCCCAATAATGAAAAACTGTTTTTT
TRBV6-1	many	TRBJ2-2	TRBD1	CASRPPGTGLTTGELFF	TGTGCCAGCAGGCCCCCCGGGACAGGGCTCACCACCGGGGAGCTGTTTTTT
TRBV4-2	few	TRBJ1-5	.	CASSQDRQETRPQHF	TGTGCCAGCAGCCAAGATAGGCAGGAAACGCGGCCCCAGCATTTT
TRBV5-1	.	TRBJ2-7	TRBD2	CASRVSGTISYEQYF	TGCGCCAGCAGGGTTAGCGGGACGATCTCCTACGAGCAGTACTTC
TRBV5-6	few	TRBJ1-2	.	CASSLGGPAGYTF	TGTGCCAGCAGCTTGGGAGGCCCCGCCGGCTACACCTTC
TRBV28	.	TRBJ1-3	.	CASSLLSGYSGNTIYF	TGTGCCAGCAGTTTATTGAGCGGCTACTCTGGAAACACCATATATTTT
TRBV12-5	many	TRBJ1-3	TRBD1	CASASDRASGNTIYF	TGTGCTAGTGCCTCGGACAGGGCCTCTGGAAACACCATATATTTT
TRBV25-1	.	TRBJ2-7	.	CASSHKVPLYYEQYF	TGTGCCAGCAGCCACAAGGTCCCTCTTTACTACGAGCAGTACTTC
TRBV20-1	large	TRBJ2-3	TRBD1	CSASDPTGATDTQYF	TGCAGTGCTAGTGATCCGACAGGGGCCACAGATACGCAGTATTTT
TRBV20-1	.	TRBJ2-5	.	CSAEGDLQETQYF	TGCAGTGCTGAAGGGGACTTACAAGAGACCCAGTACTTC
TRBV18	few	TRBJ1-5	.	CASSPPNGRVNQPQHF	TGTGCCAGCTCACCCCCTAACGGTAGGGTCAATCAGCCCCAGCATTTT
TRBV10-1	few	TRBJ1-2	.	CASSYSRDLGLYGYTF	TGCGCCAGCAGCTATTCCCGGGATTTGGGTCTTTATGGCTACACCTTC
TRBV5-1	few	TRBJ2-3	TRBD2	CASSSTLAGSTDTQYF	TGCGCCAGCAGCTCCACCCTAGCGGGGAGCACAGATACGCAGTATTTT